One and the same sample provided the 14 T cell receptor beta chains below, sequenced in a study of beta chain features in type 1 diabetes. Since all of the isolated RNA was reverse transcribed, expressed TCRB transcripts were what got sequenced. Sequencing used immunoSEQ multiplex PCR; TCRdb keeps in-frame clones, though not all of them. The sample records about 930,000 clones, roughly a sixth being singletons. The specimen sequenced was naive CD4+ T cells from blood. These receptors came from a woman between 18 and 29 years old in good health.

The V call is TRBV11-1, the J call TRBJ2-1; weak D call: TRBD1 (5 bases). This CDR3 comprises 13 residues. CDR1 SGHAT and CDR2 FQDESV come from the germline V gene (reference sequence). V lost 5 bases to trimming and J lost 8 bases, with 13 bases between them. The CDR3 spells CASSLRQSHEQFF. CDR3 DNA sequence: TGTGCCAGCAGCCTTCGACAGTCCCATGAGCAGTTCTTC.

This clone has only a few counts. The chain is built from TRBV27 and TRBJ2-1; 10 positions agree with TRBD2. The CDR3 has 16 amino acids. Germline-derived CDR1 and CDR2 are MNHEY and SMNVEV (reference sequence). V trimming: 4 bases; J trimming: 8 bases; junction bases outside the gene matches: 11. The DNA for the CDR3 is TGTGCCAGCAGTTCCCCCAGCGGGAGGGTGTTGGATGAGCAGTTCTTC. It translates to CASSSPSGRVLDEQFF.

This clone was counted between two and nine times. The rearrangement joins TRBV5-1 to TRBJ2-7; 7 positions match TRBD2. The CDR3 is 16 residues long. J was trimmed by 5 bases and V by 0 bases; bases with no gene match: 11. Germline V lookup: CDR1 SGHRS, CDR2 YFSETQ. This CDR3 reads CASSLAKGTTVDEQYF. The CDR3 bases are TGCGCCAGCAGCTTGGCCAAGGGGACTACCGTAGACGAGCAGTACTTC. Full variable domain (remainder filled in from reference TRBV5-1 and TRBJ2-7): KAGVTQTPRYLIKTRGQQVTLSCSPISGHRSVSWYQQTPGQGLQFLFEYFSETQRNKGNFPGRFSGRQFSNSRSEMNVSTLELGDSALYLCASSLAKGTTVDEQYFGPGTRLTVT.

This clone was counted between two and nine times. This rearrangement joins TRBV9 to TRBJ1-5; D remains unclear. V was trimmed by 0 bases and J by 9 bases, leaving 10 bases between them. The CDR3 extends over 13 amino acids. Germline CDR1 reads SGDLS; CDR2 reads YYNGEE. The CDR3 sequence: CASSVDTSAPQHF. CDR3 nucleotides: TGTGCCAGCAGCGTAGACACATCTGCGCCCCAGCATTTT.

This clone came up a few times. The gene calls are TRBV7-9 and TRBJ1-2; D gene unclear. Germline V gives CDR1 SEHNR, CDR2 FQNEAQ (reference sequence). The CDR3 is 12 residues long. V dropped 5 bases and J dropped 2 bases, with 6 bases sitting between them. The CDR3 sequence: CASSPRNYGYTF. CDR3 nucleotides: TGTGCCAGCAGCCCAAGAAACTATGGCTACACCTTC. The entire variable domain, with the rest obtained from reference TRBV7-9 and TRBJ1-2, is as follows: DTGVSQNPRHKITKRGQNVTFRCDPISEHNRLYWYRQTLGQGPEFLTYFQNEAQLEKSRLLSDRFSAERPKGSFSTLEIQRTEQGDSAMYLCASSPRNYGYTFGSGTRLTVV.

The sample holds a few counts of this clone. The gene calls are TRBV9 and TRBJ2-1, with unresolved D. The V end lost 3 bases, the J end lost 6 bases, and 10 bases lay between the germline ends. Germline CDR1 and CDR2: SGDLS and YYNGEE. The CDR3 is 13 residues long. The DNA of the CDR3 is TGTGCCAGCAGCGCGACTCCAGCCAATGAGCAGTTCTTC. It codes for CASSATPANEQFF.

This chain links TRBV7-9 with TRBJ2-5; D remains unclear. The J call may be in error: the DNA end matches TRBJ2-7 better. This CDR3 has 13 amino acids. The germline V gene has CDR1 SEHNR and CDR2 FQNEAQ (reference sequence). CDR3 sequence: CASSLDRANEQYF. The CDR3 DNA reads as TGTGCCAGCAGCTTAGACCGGGCGAACGAGCAGTACTTC.

This clone was recorded a few times. The genes are TRBV28 and TRBJ1-1; TRBD1 matches at 7 bases. V lost 7 bases to trimming and J lost 1 base; unmatched junction nucleotides: 3. Germline V gives CDR1 MDHEN, CDR2 SYDVKM. CDR3 length equals 13 residues. CDR3 amino acids: CASNRQGNTEAFF. CDR3 sequence (DNA): TGTGCCAGCAATCGACAGGGGAACACTGAAGCTTTCTTT.

This clone was counted a few times. This chain uses TRBV27 with TRBJ2-6; D unresolved. Germline V gives CDR1 MNHEY, CDR2 SMNVEV (reference sequence). This CDR3 contains 10 residues. Trimming stripped 7 bases from V and 12 bases from J, with 7 bases between. CDR3 protein: CASTYFVLTF. The CDR3 nucleotides are TGTGCCAGCACCTATTTCGTCCTGACTTTC.

In this sample, this clone turned up a few times. CDR3 nucleotide sequence: TGTGCCAGCAGCTTAGTGTTTCTAGCGGGAGGGTGTTTGGGCACAGATACGCAGTATTTT. Translated, it gives CASSLVFLAGGCLGTDTQYF. This chain joins TRBV11-3 and TRBJ2-3, with TRBD2 matching 12 bases. With 1 base clipped from V and 1 base from J, the junction kept 12 bases outside the gene matches. There are 20 residues in the CDR3. CDR1 SGHNT and CDR2 YENEEA come from the germline V gene.

This chain joins TRBV6-1 and TRBJ1-2; D gene ambiguous. The V end lost 0 bases, the J end lost 1 base, and 9 bases lay between the germline ends. The CDR3 runs to 15 residues. The germline gives CDR1 MNHNS, CDR2 SASEGT. CDR3 DNA sequence: TGTGCCAGCAGTGAAGCGTTTGGCCGTAACTATGGCTACACCTTC. It yields the protein CASSEAFGRNYGYTF.

To note about this clone: The same CDR3 arises from other DNA sequences in this sample as well. The chain is built from TRBV20-1 and TRBJ2-1, with D tentatively TRBD1 (6 bases). Germline-derived CDR1 and CDR2 are DFQATT and SNEGSKA (reference sequence). V lost 6 bases and J 4 bases, leaving 7 bases between the germline ends. This CDR3 is 11 amino acids long. The CDR3 DNA sequence: TGCAGTGCGAGGGGGTACAATGAGCAGTTCTTC. Its protein product is CSARGYNEQFF.

The chain carries TRBV6-6 and TRBJ2-1; D is unresolved. V was trimmed by 6 bases and J by 9 bases, leaving 15 bases between them. Germline lookup yields CDR1 MNHNY and CDR2 SVGAGI (reference sequence). The CDR3 has 13 residues. In DNA, the CDR3 is TGTGCCAGCAGCCCTTCTGTGGGCTCTGAGCAGTTCTTC. Its translation is CASSPSVGSEQFF.

This clone occurred a few times. Other DNA variants within this sample encode the same CDR3. V usage is TRBV7-2 and J usage is TRBJ2-1; D is uncertain. The V and J ends lost 0 bases and 4 bases respectively, with 10 bases between them. Germline CDR1 is SGHTA and CDR2 is FQGNSA. CDR3 length equals 15 residues. The CDR3 loop reads CASSLARGLYNEQFF. CDR3 nucleotide sequence: TGTGCCAGCAGCTTAGCCCGTGGGTTATACAATGAGCAGTTCTTC.